A single T cell receptor (beta chain) is shown here with its context. The antigen remains unidentified. The data derive from a study of T cell responses to AZD1222 COVID-19 vaccine. Study at large: Timing groups of about 4 and about 12 weeks for second doses were pooled. Study findings and constraints: Recipients of two AZD1222 doses showed rising Spike-specific TCR breadth and depth. Sampled repertoires all dated from after the peak T cell response.

Germline CDR1 MGHDK, CDR2 SYGVNS. CDR3 size: 15 residues. V lost 4 bases, J lost 5 bases, and 15 bases lay in between. Profiling relied on immunoSEQ multiplex PCR, and the TCRdb table lists in-frame clones only, not all of them. The sample yields roughly 130,000 clones, 70% to 90% seen once. Specimen: peripheral blood, collected on day 0 of AZD1222 vaccination. The receptor was derived from an adult in good health. The rearrangement links TRBV25-1 to TRBJ1-5, with a tentative D call TRBD1 (6 bases). CDR3 residues: CASSAQGWGHQPQHF. Written as DNA, the CDR3 is TGTGCCAGCAGTGCACAGGGTTGGGGGCATCAGCCCCAGCATTTT.